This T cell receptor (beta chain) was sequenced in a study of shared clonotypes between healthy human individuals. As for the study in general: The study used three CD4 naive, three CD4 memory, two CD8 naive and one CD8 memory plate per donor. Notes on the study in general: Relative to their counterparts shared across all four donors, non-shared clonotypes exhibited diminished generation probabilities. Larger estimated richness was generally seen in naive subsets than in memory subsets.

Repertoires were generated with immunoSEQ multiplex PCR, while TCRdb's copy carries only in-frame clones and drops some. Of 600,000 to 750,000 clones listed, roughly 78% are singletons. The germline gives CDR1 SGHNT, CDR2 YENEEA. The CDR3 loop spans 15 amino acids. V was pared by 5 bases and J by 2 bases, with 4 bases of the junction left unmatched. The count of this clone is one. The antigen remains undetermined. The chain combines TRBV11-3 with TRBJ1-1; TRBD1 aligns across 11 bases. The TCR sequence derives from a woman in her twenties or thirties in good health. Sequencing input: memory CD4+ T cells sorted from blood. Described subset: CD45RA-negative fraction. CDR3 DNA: TGTGCCAGCAGCAAAAGGACAGGGGGCAACACTGAAGCTTTCTTT. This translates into CASSKRTGGNTEAFF.